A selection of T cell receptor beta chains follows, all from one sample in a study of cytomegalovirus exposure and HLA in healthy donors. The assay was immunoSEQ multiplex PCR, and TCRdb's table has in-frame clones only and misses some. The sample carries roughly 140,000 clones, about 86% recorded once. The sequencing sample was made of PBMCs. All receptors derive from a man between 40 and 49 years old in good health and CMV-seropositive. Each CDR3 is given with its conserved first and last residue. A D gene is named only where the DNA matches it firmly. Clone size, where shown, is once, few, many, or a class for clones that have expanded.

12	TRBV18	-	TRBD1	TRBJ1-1	TGTGCCAGCTCGCCAGACAGGGCTGGGGCTTTCTTT	CASSPDRAGAFF
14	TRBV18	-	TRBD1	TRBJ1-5	TGTGCCAGCTCACTTTACAGGGGGCGTCAGCCCCAGCATTTT	CASSLYRGRQPQHF
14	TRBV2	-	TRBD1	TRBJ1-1	TGTGCCAGCGCCCTGCGGGACAGAAACACTGAAGCTTTCTTT	CASALRDRNTEAFF
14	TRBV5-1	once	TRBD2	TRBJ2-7	TGCGCCAGCAGGCCTTATGTGGGGACTAGCGAGCAGTACTTC	CASRPYVGTSEQYF
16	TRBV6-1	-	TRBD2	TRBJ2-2	TGTGCCAGCAGTGAACTAGCGGGGGGTAACACCGGGGAGCTGTTTTTT	CASSELAGGNTGELFF
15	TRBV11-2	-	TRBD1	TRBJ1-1	TGTGCCAGCAGCTCTTCACAGGGGGCTATGGCTGAAGCTTTCTTT	CASSSSQGAMAEAFF
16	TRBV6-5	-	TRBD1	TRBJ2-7	TGTGCCAGCAGTTACTCCGCGACAGGGGTTCCCTACGAGCAGTACTTC	CASSYSATGVPYEQYF
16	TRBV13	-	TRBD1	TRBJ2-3	TGTGCCAGCAGCCAAAGGACAGGTCCCCGGGGTGATACGCAGTATTTT	CASSQRTGPRGDTQYF
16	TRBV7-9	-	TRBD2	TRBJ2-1	TGTGCCAGCAGCTCCACTAGCGGGAGTACCTACAATGAGCAGTTCTTC	CASSSTSGSTYNEQFF
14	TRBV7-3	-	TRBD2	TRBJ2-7	TGTGCCAGCAGCTTTACCGGGACTAGTTCCGAGCAGTACTTC	CASSFTGTSSEQYF